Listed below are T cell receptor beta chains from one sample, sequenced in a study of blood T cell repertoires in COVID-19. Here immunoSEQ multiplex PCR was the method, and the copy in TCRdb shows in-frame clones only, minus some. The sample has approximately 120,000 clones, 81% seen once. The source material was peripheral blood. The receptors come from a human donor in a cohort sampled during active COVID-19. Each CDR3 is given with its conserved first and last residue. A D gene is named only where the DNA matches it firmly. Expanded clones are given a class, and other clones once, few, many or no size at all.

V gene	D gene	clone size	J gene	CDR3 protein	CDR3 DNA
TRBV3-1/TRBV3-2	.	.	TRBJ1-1	CASSPLGQANTEAFF	TGTGCCAGCAGCCCCCTGGGGCAGGCAAACACTGAAGCTTTCTTT
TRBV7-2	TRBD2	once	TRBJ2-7	CASSLALAGLYEQYF	TGTGCCAGCAGCTTAGCCCTAGCGGGACTATACGAGCAGTACTTC
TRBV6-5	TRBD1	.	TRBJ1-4	CASSYRRDRINEKLFF	TGTGCCAGCAGTTACCGTCGGGACAGGATTAATGAAAAACTGTTTTTT
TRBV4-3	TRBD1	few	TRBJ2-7	CASSPGTGDEQYF	TGCGCCAGCAGCCCCGGGACAGGGGACGAGCAGTACTTC
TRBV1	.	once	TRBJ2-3	CTSSHLRTSGATGLSTDTQYF	TGCACCAGCAGCCACCTTCGGACTAGCGGAGCCACCGGACTAAGCACAGATACGCAGTATTTT
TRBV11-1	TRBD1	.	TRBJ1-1	CASSPGTGTIEAFF	TGTGCCAGCAGCCCCGGGACAGGTACTATAGAGGCTTTCTTT
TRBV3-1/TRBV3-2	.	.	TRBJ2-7	CASREGEQYF	TGTGCCAGCAGGGAGGGAGAGCAGTACTTC
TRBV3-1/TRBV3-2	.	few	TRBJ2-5	CASSPSDQETQYF	TGTGCCAGCAGCCCCAGTGACCAAGAGACCCAGTACTTC
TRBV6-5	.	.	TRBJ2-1	CASRPYSTGTEQFF	TGTGCCAGCAGACCTTACTCGACCGGGACAGAGCAGTTCTTC
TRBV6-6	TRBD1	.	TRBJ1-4	CASSSGQGFANEKLFF	TGTGCCAGCAGTTCCGGACAGGGTTTTGCGAATGAAAAACTGTTTTTT